This T cell receptor beta chain comes out of a study of early T cells in non-severe SARS-CoV-2 infection. Individual cDNA molecules carried attached unique molecular identifiers. MiXCR, applied by TCRdb to the 5' RACE reads, yields one record per CDR3 protein. Here the sample spans tens of thousands of distinct CDR3 sequences, approximately 11% being singletons. V was trimmed by 3 bases and J by 3 bases, leaving 9 bases between them. The CDR3 runs to 14 residues. The chain recombines TRBV12-3 or TRBV12-4 with TRBJ1-3, with D unresolved. The sequence derives from an adult who was a healthcare worker with PCR-confirmed SARS-CoV-2 infection or an uninfected control (not recorded which). What was sequenced was whole blood. The CDR3 sequence is CASSFAGNGNTIYF. CDR3 nucleotides: TGTGCCAGCAGTTTTGCGGGGAATGGAAACACCATATATTTT.